The present T cell receptor beta chain was sequenced within a study of T-cell memory formation after mild COVID-19 (dated by TCRdb to the early 2020s). For context, the study as a whole: TCR sequence clusters from the two donors were found to be largely donor specific. T-cell clones expanding and contracting after mild COVID-19 in a couple of donors were tracked by longitudinal TCRalpha and TCRbeta repertoire sequencing. The cohort was made up of two young adult volunteers, one female and one male, who were previously healthy. What the research found in general, with its limitations: Only two mild cases were covered by the study, and larger cohorts that include severe cases with pre-infection samples were considered necessary. Some responding clones were found in pre-infection memory, which suggests that pre-existing cross-reactive memory T cells took part in the SARS-CoV-2 response. Contracting CD4+ clones were found mainly in CM and EM memory subsets, while CD8+ clones were enriched in EMRA. SARS-CoV-2 specificity of the second-wave clones peaking on day 37 was not confirmed. From day 15 to 85, contracting clones showed balanced CD4/CD8 phenotypes, whereas a second wave of clones that expanded from day 15 to 37 leaned towards CD4+.

Trimming takes 0 bases off V and 8 bases off J; junction bases not matched to a gene: 9. The CDR3 goes from the cysteine to the phenylalanine over 17 residues. Only CDR3 DNA is held: 51 bases, read in frame from base 1. Per the germline V gene (reference sequence), LGHDT is the CDR1 and YNNKEL is the CDR2. Details on this clonotype: What this receptor recognizes is not known. The record has no base qualities; no much larger clone is one base away.

Reads for this sample came from an Illumina NovaSeq 6000. Using 5'RACE with constant-segment primers, TCRalpha and TCRbeta cDNA libraries were constructed, with sample barcodes and unique molecular identifiers added in the process. RNA was extracted from every sample with Trizol reagent. Library amplification was performed in two PCR steps, and a second sample barcode and Illumina TruSeq adapters were introduced in the second step. Sequencing of the libraries was done on an Illumina NovaSeq, producing 2 x 150 bp paired-end reads. The authors' analysis ran thus. Demultiplexing of reads and collapsing into UMI-guided consensus sequences were performed with migec v1.2.7. Using mixcr v2.1.11, UMI consensuses were aligned to TRA and TRB V and J templates and then assembled into clonotypes. Expanded or contracted clonotypes were those called significant by both edgeR and NoisET, with noise models trained on biological replicates. For edgeR calls, the cutoffs were a false discovery rate-adjusted p below 0.01 and a log2 fold-change threshold of 1. As an exploratory analysis of dynamics, max-normalized trajectories of the 1000 most abundant clonotypes were examined with PCA combined with hierarchical clustering. Separately sequenced CD4+ and CD8+ repertoires were used to assign a CD4 or CD8 phenotype to each responding clone. TCRdb ran its own pipeline on the public reads, namely fastp trimming at Q25 and MiXCR clone calling, and kept in-frame beta chains. Every entry covers one CDR3 protein and lists the most common genes and DNA from its rows. It is TCRdb's table, rather than the study itself, that gives the V and J calls and clone size. For this sample the table gives roughly 48,000 distinct CDR3 sequences, of which roughly 27% were detected only once. The ten largest clones add up to roughly two fifths of the sample.

PBMCs were isolated by Ficoll-Paque density gradient centrifugation. The TCR was taken from a man aged 18 to 30 who had mild COVID-19 (a few samples of this study predate the infection). The sample titles of this study are shuffled in the database, so cell type and time point are left out; the donor was told from shared clones. The sample comprised PBMCs or a T cell subset sorted from them (not recorded which). Here the chain combines TRBV3-1 and TRBJ2-1; 11 central nucleotides agree with TRBD2. The DNA is as follows: TGTGCCAGCAGCCAAGAAATAGCGGGGGGGCAGGATCATGAGCAGTTCTTC. The encoded protein is CASSQEIAGGQDHEQFF.